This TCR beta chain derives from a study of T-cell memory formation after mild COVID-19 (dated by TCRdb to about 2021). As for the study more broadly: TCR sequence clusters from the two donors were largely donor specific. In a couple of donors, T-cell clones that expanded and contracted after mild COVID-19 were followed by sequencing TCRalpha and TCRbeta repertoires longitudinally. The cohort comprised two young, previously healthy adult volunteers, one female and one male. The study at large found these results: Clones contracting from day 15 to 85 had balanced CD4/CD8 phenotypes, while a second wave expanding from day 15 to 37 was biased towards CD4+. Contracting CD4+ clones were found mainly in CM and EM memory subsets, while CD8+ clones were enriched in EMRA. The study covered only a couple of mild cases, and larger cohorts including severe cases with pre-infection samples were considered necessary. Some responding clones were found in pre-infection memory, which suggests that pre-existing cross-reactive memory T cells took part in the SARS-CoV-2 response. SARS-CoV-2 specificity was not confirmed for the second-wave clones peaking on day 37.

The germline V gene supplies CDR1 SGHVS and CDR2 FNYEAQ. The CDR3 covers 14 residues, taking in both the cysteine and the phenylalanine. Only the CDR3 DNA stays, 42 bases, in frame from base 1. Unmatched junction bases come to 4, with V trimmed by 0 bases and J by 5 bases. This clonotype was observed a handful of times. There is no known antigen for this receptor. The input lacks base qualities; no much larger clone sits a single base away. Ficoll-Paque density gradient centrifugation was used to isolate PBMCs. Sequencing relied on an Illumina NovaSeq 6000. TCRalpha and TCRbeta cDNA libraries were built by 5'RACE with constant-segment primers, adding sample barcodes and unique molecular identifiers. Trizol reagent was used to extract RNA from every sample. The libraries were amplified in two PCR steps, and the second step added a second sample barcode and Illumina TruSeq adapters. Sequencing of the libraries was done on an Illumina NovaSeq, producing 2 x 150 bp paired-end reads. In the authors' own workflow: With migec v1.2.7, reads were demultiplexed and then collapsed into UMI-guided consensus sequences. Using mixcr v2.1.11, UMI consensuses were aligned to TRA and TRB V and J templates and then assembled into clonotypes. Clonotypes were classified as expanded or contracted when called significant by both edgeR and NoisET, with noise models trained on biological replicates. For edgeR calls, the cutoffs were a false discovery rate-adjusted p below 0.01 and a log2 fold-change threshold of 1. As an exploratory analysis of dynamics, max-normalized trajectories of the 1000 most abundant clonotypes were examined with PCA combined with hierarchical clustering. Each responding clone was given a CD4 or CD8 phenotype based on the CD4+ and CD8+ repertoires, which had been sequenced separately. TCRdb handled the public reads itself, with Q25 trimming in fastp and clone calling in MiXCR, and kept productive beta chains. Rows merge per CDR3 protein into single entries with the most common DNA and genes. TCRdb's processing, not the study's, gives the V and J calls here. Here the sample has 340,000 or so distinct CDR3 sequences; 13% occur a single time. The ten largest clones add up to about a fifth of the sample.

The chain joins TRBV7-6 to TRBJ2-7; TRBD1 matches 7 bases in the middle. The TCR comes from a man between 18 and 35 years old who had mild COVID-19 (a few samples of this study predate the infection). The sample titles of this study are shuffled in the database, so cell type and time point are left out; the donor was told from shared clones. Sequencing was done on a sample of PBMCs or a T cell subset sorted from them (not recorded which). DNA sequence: TGTGCCAGCAGCTTAGCAGGGACAGCCCACGAGCAGTACTTC. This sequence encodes CASSLAGTAHEQYF.